Shown below are 32 T cell receptor beta chains from a single sample sequenced in a study of Ad26.COV2.S vaccination and SARS-CoV-2 variants. Generated by immunoSEQ multiplex PCR, the TCRdb table keeps only in-frame clones and is missing some. Among roughly 700,000 clones listed, 89% were seen once. Treatment specified: over 15 received Ad26.COV2.S at low or high dose, single or two shots; about 5 received placebo; per-sample allocation not given. Sampling occurred on day 63 after the first vaccine or placebo injection. The sequenced sample was peripheral blood, obtained in a trial of Ad26.COV2.S vaccine versus placebo. The receptors were gathered from a person between 18 and 65 years old who received the Ad26.COV2.S COVID-19 vaccine or a placebo.

The chain's CDR3 is CASSEMGSGSETQYF. The CDR3 DNA follows: TGTGCCAGCAGTGAAATGGGTAGCGGGAGTGAGACCCAGTACTTC. The genes are TRBV6-1 and TRBJ2-5, with 9 bases lining up with TRBD2. The junction had 6 bases not matched to a gene; V was cut back by 2 bases and J by 5 bases. Per the germline V gene, CDR1 is MNHNS and CDR2 is SASEGT. The CDR3 covers 15 residues.

The J gene is TRBJ2-1, the V gene TRBV7-9, with no clear D. The V gene's germline CDR1 is SEHNR and CDR2 FQNEAQ (reference sequence). With 1 base removed from V and 7 bases from J, the gap between germline ends came to 8 bases. The CDR3 covers 13 residues. The CDR3 sequence is CASSLGRANEQFF. CDR3 coding DNA: TGTGCCAGCAGCTTAGGACGGGCGAATGAGCAGTTCTTC. The full variable domain, with the rest looked up from reference TRBV7-9 and TRBJ2-1, is DTGVSQNPRHKITKRGQNVTFRCDPISEHNRLYWYRQTLGQGPEFLTYFQNEAQLEKSRLLSDRFSAERPKGSFSTLEIQRTEQGDSAMYLCASSLGRANEQFFGPGTRLTVL.

The chain is built from TRBV4-1 and TRBJ1-2; 7 nucleotides agree with TRBD1. CDR3 length: 15 residues. Trimming removed 1 base from V and 6 bases from J; junction bases left unmatched: 8. Germline V gene lookup returns CDR1 MGHRA and CDR2 YSYEKL. The CDR3 coding sequence is TGCGCCAGCAGCCAAGCCGTAGGGGGCGGTGATGGCTACACCTTC. This gives the protein CASSQAVGGGDGYTF.

This chain joins TRBV2 and TRBJ1-1; weak D call: TRBD1 (6 bases). Germline CDR1 is SNHLY and CDR2 is FYNNEI. With 4 bases removed from V and 1 base from J, the gap between germline ends came to 13 bases. The CDR3 is made up of 15 amino acids. The CDR3 nucleotides are TGTGCCAGCAGTGCTGCATGGGGGGCGAACACTGAAGCTTTCTTT. This codes for CASSAAWGANTEAFF.

Concerning this clone itself: The same CDR3 also results from other DNA sequences found in this sample. The chain carries TRBV19 and TRBJ2-7; 10 bases are shared with TRBD1. The CDR3 runs to 13 residues. Looked up from germline, CDR1 is LNHDA and CDR2 is SQIVND (reference sequence). J gave up 3 bases and V 6 bases, and 2 bases lay outside the gene matches. The DNA of the CDR3 is TGTGCCAGTAGGCGGGACAGGGGCTACGAGCAGTACTTC. Its translation is CASRRDRGYEQYF.

The table lists this clone with many counts. The chain joins TRBV23-1 to TRBJ1-4; D remains unclear. TRBV23-1 is assigned to the ORF class and has an uncertain function. The CDR3 is 18 residues long. V gave up 0 bases and J gave up 0 bases, with 14 bases separating them. The CDR3 reads CASSQSGQDGATNEKLFF. The DNA for the CDR3 is TGCGCCAGCAGTCAATCCGGCCAGGATGGAGCAACTAATGAAAAACTGTTTTTT.

The gene calls are TRBV5-1 and TRBJ2-3; the match to TRBD2 covers 7 bases. With 5 bases clipped from V and 11 bases from J, the junction kept 5 bases outside the gene matches. The germline gives CDR1 SGHRS, CDR2 YFSETQ. The CDR3 is 11 residues long. CDR3 protein: CASSYGLEQYF. The CDR3 DNA sequence: TGCGCCAGCAGTTATGGACTAGAGCAGTATTTT.

The rearrangement uses TRBV6-5 and TRBJ1-1, with D uncertain. Germline V gene sequence: CDR1 MNHEY, CDR2 SVGAGI. V lost 6 bases and J 4 bases, leaving 12 bases between the germline ends. The CDR3 is 13 amino acids. CDR3 in DNA: TGTGCCAGCAGGCCTGGGATAAGCACTGAAGCTTTCTTT. This gives the protein CASRPGISTEAFF.

The V call is TRBV7-8, the J call TRBJ1-6; 7 bases agree with TRBD1. Germline V gives CDR1 SGHVS, CDR2 FQNEAQ. This CDR3 has 17 amino acids. V dropped 7 bases and J dropped 8; count of bases not matched to a gene: 17. CDR3 amino acids: CASTERQGVIGYSPLHF. The CDR3 nucleotides read TGTGCCAGCACTGAGAGGCAGGGGGTGATTGGTTATTCACCCCTCCACTTT.

The chain employs TRBV19 and TRBJ1-2; 9 bases align to TRBD1. There are 12 residues in the CDR3. CDR1 and CDR2 from the germline V gene are LNHDA and SQIVND (reference sequence). With V trimmed by 11 bases and J by 9 bases, 10 bases remained unmatched. The DNA of the CDR3 is TGTGCCGCGAATACAGGGGGCGACAGCTACACCTTC. This gives the protein CAANTGGDSYTF.

CDR3 bases: TGTGCCAGCACTCTAGGTGGTGGGTTGGAGACCCAGTACTTC. It yields the protein CASTLGGGLETQYF. The V gene is TRBV28, the J gene TRBJ2-5; D uncertain. Looked up from germline, CDR1 is MDHEN and CDR2 is SYDVKM. CDR3 length: 14 amino acids. Trimming pared 7 bases from V and 5 bases from J, leaving 17 bases between. The full variable domain, in which reference TRBV28 and TRBJ2-5 provide the parts outside the CDR3, is DVKVTQSSRYLVKRTGEKVFLECVQDMDHENMFWYRQDPGLGLRLIYFSYDVKMKEKGDIPEGYSVSREKKERFSLILESASTNQTSMYLCASTLGGGLETQYFGPGTRLLVL.

The V gene is TRBV4-1, the J gene TRBJ2-7; TRBD1 aligns across 9 bases. The length of the CDR3 is 14 residues. The J segment lost 3 bases and the V segment lost 4 bases, leaving 4 bases of the junction unmatched. Germline lookup yields CDR1 MGHRA and CDR2 YSYEKL. The chain's CDR3 is CASSPRTGVYEQYF. CDR3 nucleotide sequence: TGCGCCAGCAGCCCGCGGACAGGGGTCTACGAGCAGTACTTC.

This clone has only one observation. V gene TRBV10-1 combines with J gene TRBJ2-1; 11 bases are a match to TRBD2. This CDR3 has 13 amino acids. V shed 4 bases, J shed 8 bases, and the junction held 1 base outside the gene matches. Germline values: CDR1 WNHNN, CDR2 SYGVQD (reference sequence). The CDR3 is CASSVAGGDEQFF. The DNA of the CDR3 is TGCGCCAGCAGTGTAGCGGGAGGGGATGAGCAGTTCTTC.

The genes are TRBV11-2 and TRBJ2-7; 10 bases align to TRBD1. CDR1 is SGHAT, CDR2 FQNNGV, per germline. This CDR3 comprises 14 residues. V shed 5 bases, J shed 10 bases, and the junction held 11 bases outside the gene matches. The CDR3 nucleotides read TGTGCCAGCAGCGCAGGGACAGGGGCGCTAACACAGTACTTC. Encoded protein: CASSAGTGALTQYF.

Only one count was recorded for this clone. The chain combines TRBV13 with TRBJ2-3, with 9 bases matching TRBD2. CDR1 and CDR2 (germline): PRHDT, FYEKMQ (reference sequence). V lost 5 bases, J lost 0 bases, and 9 bases stayed unmatched. This CDR3 region has 17 residues. Written as DNA, the CDR3 is TGTGCCAGCAGCCTCGCGGGCGGGGGGGCTAGCACAGATACGCAGTATTTT. Residues: CASSLAGGGASTDTQYF.

The CDR3 region has the DNA TGTGCCAGCTCACTAAATGACGGGATCAATCAGCCCCAGCATTTT. It specifies CASSLNDGINQPQHF. V is TRBV18 and J is TRBJ1-5, with D unresolved. The germline V gene encodes CDR1 KGHSH and CDR2 LQKENI. This CDR3 is 15 amino acids long. The V gene lost 4 bases and the J gene lost 3 bases, with 13 bases spanning the gap. Full variable domain (missing parts from reference TRBV18 and TRBJ1-5): NAGVMQNPRHLVRRRGQEARLRCSPMKGHSHVYWYRQLPEEGLKFMVYLQKENIIDESGMPKERFSAEFPKEGPSILRIQQVVRGDSAAYFCASSLNDGINQPQHFGDGTRLSIL.

The chain joins TRBV30 to TRBJ1-3; tentative D call: TRBD1 (6 bases). The length of the CDR3 is 14 residues. CDR1 is GTSNPN, CDR2 SVGIG, per germline (reference sequence). V was shortened by 4 bases and J by 3 bases, with 13 bases between the two germline ends. The CDR3, as DNA: TGTGCCTGGAAGATACAGGGAGGTGGAAACACCATATATTTT. Translation: CAWKIQGGGNTIYF. Using reference TRBV30 and TRBJ1-3 for the parts outside the CDR3, the full variable domain is SQTIHQWPATLVQPVGSPLSLECTVEGTSNPNLYWYRQAAGRGLQLLFYSVGIGQISSEVPQNLSASRPQDRQFILSSKKLLLSDSGFYLCAWKIQGGGNTIYFGEGSWLTVV.

V gene TRBV19 combines with J gene TRBJ2-4, with 9 bases fitting TRBD1. Germline V gene sequence: CDR1 LNHDA, CDR2 SQIVND (reference sequence). V dropped 5 bases and J dropped 1; count of bases not matched to a gene: 12. The CDR3 is made up of 18 amino acids. CDR3 region: CASSSTGTGSRAKNIQYF. CDR3 DNA sequence: TGTGCCAGTAGTTCAACGGGGACAGGGAGTCGCGCCAAAAACATTCAGTACTTC.

This chain connects TRBV18 to TRBJ2-5; 7 positions match TRBD1. The CDR3 consists of 14 residues. The J segment lost 4 bases and the V segment lost 3 bases, leaving 5 bases of the junction unmatched. CDR1 is KGHSH and CDR2 is LQKENI in the germline V gene. The CDR3 reads CASSPPTGRETQYF. The CDR3 nucleotides read TGTGCCAGCTCACCTCCGACAGGGAGAGAGACCCAGTACTTC.

This clone was observed a single time. The CDR3 protein is CASSWPDSSGGYTF. As DNA, the CDR3 is TGTGCCAGCAGCTGGCCGGACAGCAGTGGAGGCTACACCTTC. This sequence joins TRBV5-6 and TRBJ1-2; perhaps TRBD1 as D (6 bases). Germline V gene data show CDR1 as SGHDT and CDR2 as YYEEEE. The CDR3 is 14 residues long. V gave up 3 bases and J gave up 8 bases, with 17 bases separating them.

This chain connects TRBV3-1 (or the pseudogene TRBV3-2) to TRBJ2-1, with 12 positions matching TRBD2. Germline CDR1 reads LGHDT; CDR2 reads YNNKEL (reference sequence). The CDR3 contains 16 residues. V dropped 0 bases and J dropped 6; count of bases not matched to a gene: 3. The CDR3 DNA reads TGTGCCAGCAGCCAAGACGGGACTAGCGGGCCCAATGAGCAGTTCTTC. This translates into CASSQDGTSGPNEQFF.

This sequence joins TRBV5-1 and TRBJ2-3; 9 bases map to TRBD2. The CDR3 has 16 residues. After removal of 4 bases from V and 0 bases from J, the junction contained 6 bases not matched to a gene. Germline assignment: CDR1 SGHRS and CDR2 YFSETQ. In DNA form, the CDR3 reads TGCGCCAGCAGCCCCACTAGCGGGCCTAGCACAGATACGCAGTATTTT. Translation gives CASSPTSGPSTDTQYF.

Turning to this clone: One end of the junction does not line up with germline, which may come from a read error. The chain uses TRBV14 and TRBJ2-1; D is unclear. Germline V gene sequence: CDR1 SGHDN, CDR2 FVKESK. There are 17 residues in the CDR3. In DNA, the CDR3 is TGTGCCAGCAGCCAAGATCGCGCCTCAACCCTTTACAGTGAGCAGTTCTTC. This codes for CASSQDRASTLYSEQFF.

This chain joins TRBV10-3 and TRBJ1-5; TRBD1 is a possible D gene (5 bases). The CDR3 covers 13 residues. The V gene lost 3 bases and the J gene lost 7 bases, with 10 bases spanning the gap. Germline V gene sequence: CDR1 ENHRY, CDR2 SYGVKD. The CDR3 is CAISDQGGQPQHF. The CDR3 bases are TGTGCCATCAGTGACCAGGGAGGGCAGCCCCAGCATTTT.

The J gene is TRBJ1-6, the V gene TRBV6-5; D is perhaps TRBD1 (6 bases). Trimming removed 3 bases at V and 8 bases at J, with 11 bases between. CDR3 size: 14 residues. CDR1 and CDR2 from the germline V gene are MNHEY and SVGAGI. CDR3 in amino acids: CASSYGGLYSPLHF. CDR3 sequence (DNA): TGTGCCAGCAGTTATGGGGGGCTTTATTCACCCCTCCACTTT.

V gene TRBV14 combines with J gene TRBJ2-1; D not resolved. This CDR3 region has 11 residues. Trimming stripped 4 bases from V and 9 bases from J, with 7 bases between. Germline V gene lookup returns CDR1 SGHDN and CDR2 FVKESK. CDR3 bases: TGTGCCAGCAGCCTTGGGATTGAGCAGTTCTTC. Translating gives CASSLGIEQFF. Based on the CDR3 plus reference TRBV14 and TRBJ2-1, the full variable domain is EAGVTQFPSHSVIEKGQTVTLRCDPISGHDNLYWYRRVMGKEIKFLLHFVKESKQDESGMPNNRFLAERTGGTYSTLKVQPAELEDSGVYFCASSLGIEQFFGPGTRLTVL.

The V gene is TRBV11-2, the J gene TRBJ2-3; unclear D gene. This CDR3 comprises 14 residues. Trimming removed 0 bases from V and 5 bases from J, with 9 bases in between. CDR1 is SGHAT and CDR2 is FQNNGV in the germline V gene. DNA for the CDR3: TGTGCCAGCAGCTTAGATCGATTGGGAGATACGCAGTATTTT. It translates to CASSLDRLGDTQYF.

The chain is built from TRBV2 and TRBJ2-2; 10 bases map to TRBD1. The CDR3 loop spans 15 amino acids. The ends lost 4 bases at V and 3 bases at J; junction bases unmatched: 2. CDR1 and CDR2 from the germline V gene are SNHLY and FYNNEI. The CDR3 DNA follows: TGTGCCAGCAGTGGGGACAGGGGCCACACCGGGGAGCTGTTTTTT. Its translation: CASSGDRGHTGELFF.

The chain joins TRBV7-9 to TRBJ2-1; perhaps TRBD2 as D (7 bases). Trimming took off 4 bases at V and 4 bases at J, with 14 bases between the two ends. Germline assignment: CDR1 SEHNR and CDR2 FQNEAQ (reference sequence). The CDR3 loop spans 15 amino acids. DNA of the CDR3: TGTGCCAGCAGCTACGACGGGGGGCCTTACAATGAGCAGTTCTTC. Translating it yields CASSYDGGPYNEQFF.

This chain joins TRBV6-1 and TRBJ1-2; 10 positions match TRBD1. V dropped 6 bases and J dropped 7; count of bases not matched to a gene: 5. The length of the CDR3 is 13 residues. Germline values: CDR1 MNHNS, CDR2 SASEGT. CDR3 bases: TGTGCCAGCAGGACAGGGGGCAGTGGTGGCTACACCTTC. Protein sequence: CASRTGGSGGYTF.

J is TRBJ2-4 and V is TRBV30; TRBD2 might be the D (6 bases). The CDR3 is 13 residues long. The germline V gene encodes CDR1 GTSNPN and CDR2 SVGIG (reference sequence). V shed 0 bases and J shed 8 bases, with 11 bases lying between them. CDR3 sequence (DNA): TGTGCCTGGAGTGTACAGGAGGGAGACATTCAGTACTTC. Protein product: CAWSVQEGDIQYF.

The V and J genes are TRBV6-1 and TRBJ2-7, with TRBD2 as a possible D gene (5 bases). Germline V gene data show CDR1 as MNHNS and CDR2 as SASEGT. The germline V and J ends were trimmed by 1 base and 7 bases, with 17 bases remaining between them. The CDR3 covers 15 residues. The CDR3 DNA reads TGTGCCAGCAGTGAAGTACCCCACCCTCCGGGGGAGCAGTACTTC. It specifies CASSEVPHPPGEQYF.